The entry that follows covers one T cell receptor beta chain sequence. Its specificity is unknown. The length of the CDR3 is 18 residues. The germline gives CDR1 SEHNR, CDR2 FQNEAQ (reference sequence). The junction had 9 bases not matched to a gene; V was cut back by 3 bases and J by 4 bases. Profiling relied on immunoSEQ multiplex PCR, and the TCRdb table lists in-frame clones only, not all of them. The sample gives some 56,000 clones, around 97% of which show up once; approximately 1% is in the top ten. The source of the sample is a study of siplizumab effects on memory and regulatory T cells. The study's findings and limits: Alloreactive sequences traceable to unstimulated CD4+ memory cells were significantly reduced by siplizumab. Alloreactive CD4+ clones that could be mapped were on average about 69% Treg-derived with siplizumab, against roughly 25% in controls.

The origin of this receptor is a human donor in good health. The specimen was naive CD8+ T cells sorted from blood. The chain carries TRBV7-9 and TRBJ2-1; 13 bases line up with TRBD2. The CDR3 loop is CASSFLPLAGGSYNEQFF. The CDR3 coding sequence is TGTGCCAGCAGCTTCCTTCCACTAGCGGGAGGGAGTTACAATGAGCAGTTCTTC. The full variable domain, rest sourced from reference TRBV7-9 and TRBJ2-1, is DTGVSQNPRHKITKRGQNVTFRCDPISEHNRLYWYRQTLGQGPEFLTYFQNEAQLEKSRLLSDRFSAERPKGSFSTLEIQRTEQGDSAMYLCASSFLPLAGGSYNEQFFGPGTRLTVL.